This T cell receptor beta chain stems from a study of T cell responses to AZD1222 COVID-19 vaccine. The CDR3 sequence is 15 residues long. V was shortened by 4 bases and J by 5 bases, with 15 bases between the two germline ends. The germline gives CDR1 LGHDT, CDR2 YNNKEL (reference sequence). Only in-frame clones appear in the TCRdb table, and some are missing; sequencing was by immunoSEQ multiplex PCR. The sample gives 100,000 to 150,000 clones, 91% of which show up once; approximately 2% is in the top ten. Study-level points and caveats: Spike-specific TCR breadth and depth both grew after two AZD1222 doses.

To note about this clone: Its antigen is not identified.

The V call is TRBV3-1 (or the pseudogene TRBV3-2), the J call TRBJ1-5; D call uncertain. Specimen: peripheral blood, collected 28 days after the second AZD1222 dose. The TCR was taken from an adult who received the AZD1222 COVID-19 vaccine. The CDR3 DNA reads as TGTGCCAGCAGCCTTCCACCCACAGCGCATCAGCCCCAGCATTTT. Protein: CASSLPPTAHQPQHF.